Below, 13 T cell receptor beta chains from the same sample are listed, as sequenced in a study of regulatory T cells in long-lasting Graves disease (dated by TCRdb to the early 2020s). Interpreted using the paper, the time point label stands for: persistent/refractory GD, antithyroid drugs over 5 years with positive TRAb. For both TCR sequencing and RNA sequencing, RNA was extracted from PBMCs using TRIzol. Library preparation used multiplex PCR. Sequencing instrument: Illumina HiSeq 4000. TCR beta libraries were built with iRepertoire HTBI primers and Arm-PCR amplification of CDR3 regions. TCRdb passed the public sequencing reads through fastp at Q25 and MiXCR, retaining productive beta sequences. Entries are consolidated by CDR3 protein sequence, retaining the most common genes and DNA. The sample table records a few hundred thousand distinct CDR3 sequences; about 22% of these occur just once. Clones ranked in the top ten supply around 7% of the sample.

The starting material was peripheral blood mononuclear cells (PBMCs), obtained when the disease was refractory, from a patient treated with antithyroid drugs. The receptors shown here come from a female donor with Graves disease.

The chain carries TRBV6-2 or TRBV6-3 and TRBJ1-5, with TRBD1 identical over 10 bases. The CDR3 sequence is 16 residues long. V was pared by 2 bases and J by 6 bases, with 7 bases of the junction left unmatched. Germline V lookup: CDR1 MNHEY, CDR2 SVGEGT. CDR3 in amino acids: CASSYRDRGSAQPQHF. CDR3 DNA: TGTGCCAGCAGTTACAGGGACAGGGGTTCGGCTCAGCCCCAGCATTTT.

This clonotype was recorded a few times. The CDR3, as DNA: TGTGCCAGCAGATCCGGACTAGCGGGAGGTGCCTACGAGCAGTACTTC. It translates to CASRSGLAGGAYEQYF. The V call is TRBV7-2, the J call TRBJ2-7; 14 nucleotides match TRBD2. The germline V gene encodes CDR1 SGHTA and CDR2 FQGNSA. The CDR3 sequence is 16 residues long. The V gene end was trimmed by 6 bases and the J gene end by 2 bases; junction bases not matched to a gene: 6.

The count of this clonotype is one. The chain is built from TRBV7-3 and TRBJ2-6; 12 nucleotides match TRBD2. The germline gives CDR1 SGHTA, CDR2 FQGTGA. CDR3 length equals 17 residues. J was trimmed by 2 bases and V by 5 bases; bases with no gene match: 4. CDR3 bases: TGTGCCAGCAGCCCCGGACTAGCGGGAACTGGGGCCAACGTCCTGACTTTC. It specifies CASSPGLAGTGANVLTF.

This clonotype has a count of ten or more. The chain has TRBV12-3 or TRBV12-4 and TRBJ2-7; D uncertain. Between the trimmed V and J ends, which lost 7 bases and 4 bases, there was a span of 17 bases. This CDR3 has 14 amino acids. CDR3 bases: TGTGCCAGCACTTTTGCTGGGCCAGAATACGAGCAGTACTTC. It translates to CASTFAGPEYEQYF.

This clonotype came up many times. No DNA is shown, since the ends of the CDR3 on it are uncertain; the CDR3 is the one TCRdb lists. V gene TRBV27 combines with J gene TRBJ1-3; the table's D call, TRBD1, has no DNA check behind it. Germline-derived CDR1 and CDR2 are MNHEY and SMNVEV (reference sequence). The length of the CDR3 is 15 amino acids, counting both ends. The CDR3 loop is CASSSSTGSGNTIYF.

The chain recombines TRBV19 with TRBJ1-1; 8 nucleotides align to TRBD1. CDR1 and CDR2 (germline): LNHDA, SQIVND (reference sequence). This CDR3 spans 15 amino acids. Trimming took 6 bases from V and 5 from J; bases not matched to a gene: 11. The CDR3 DNA reads as TGTGCCAGTAGCCCGCAGGGGGCGTTGGGTACTGAAGCTTTCTTT. This codes for CASSPQGALGTEAFF. Using reference TRBV19 and TRBJ1-1 for the parts outside the CDR3, the full variable domain is DGGITQSPKYLFRKEGQNVTLSCEQNLNHDAMYWYRQDPGQGLRLIYYSQIVNDFQKGDIAEGYSVSREKKESFPLTVTSAQKNPTAFYLCASSPQGALGTEAFFGQGTRLTVV.

The chain has TRBV13 and TRBJ1-1, with 7 bases matching TRBD1. From germline, CDR1 is PRHDT and CDR2 FYEKMQ (reference sequence). This CDR3 is 14 amino acids long. The J segment lost 6 bases and the V segment lost 5 bases, leaving 9 bases of the junction unmatched. CDR3 amino acids: CASSLPSGQPEAFF. The CDR3 coding sequence is TGTGCCAGCAGCCTCCCATCGGGACAGCCTGAAGCTTTCTTT.

The V and J genes are TRBV6-5 and TRBJ2-7; possibly TRBD2 for D (6 bases). This CDR3 contains 17 residues. The germline CDR1 and CDR2 sequences are MNHEY and SVGAGI. The ends were cut back, 1 base at V and 0 bases at J, with 16 bases in the middle. The CDR3 DNA reads TGTGCCAGCAGTTACTTCGGTGGGACTTCCAGCTCCTACGAGCAGTACTTC. This sequence encodes CASSYFGGTSSSYEQYF.

This clonotype showed up just a few times. The chain employs TRBV20-1 and TRBJ2-5; D call uncertain. The V and J ends lost 0 bases and 1 base respectively, with 12 bases between them. The length of the CDR3 is 15 residues. From germline, CDR1 is DFQATT and CDR2 SNEGSKA (reference sequence). The CDR3 nucleotides read TGCAGTGCTAGAGATCGCCGCGGCAGCCAAGAGACCCAGTACTTC. Translating it yields CSARDRRGSQETQYF.

J is TRBJ1-1 and V is TRBV6-1; 7 bases fit TRBD1. There are 14 residues in the CDR3. Germline lookup yields CDR1 MNHNS and CDR2 SASEGT. The trim removed 6 bases at V and 1 base at J, leaving 5 bases unmatched. CDR3 amino acids: CASRADRANTEAFF. CDR3 nucleotides: TGTGCCAGCAGAGCCGACAGGGCGAACACTGAAGCTTTCTTT.

This clonotype was seen ten or more times. The CDR3 DNA is TGTGCCAGCAGTCGGGACAGGGTGGGCTACACCTTC. It translates to CASSRDRVGYTF. The V gene is TRBV12-3 or TRBV12-4, the J gene TRBJ1-2; TRBD1 aligns across 9 bases. Trimming at V came to 5 bases and at J to 8 bases, leaving 3 bases not matched to a gene. The CDR3 is 12 amino acids.

This clonotype was recorded a few times. The chain links TRBV7-2 to TRBJ2-5, with D possibly being TRBD1 or TRBD2 (6 bases each). The germline V gene encodes CDR1 SGHTA and CDR2 FQGNSA. The V end was cut by 5 bases, the J end by 1 base, with 20 bases between. The length of the CDR3 is 17 residues. DNA of the CDR3: TGTGCCAGCAGCCGTCAGGTGGCAGGGGACTTCCAAGAGACCCAGTACTTC. Amino acid sequence: CASSRQVAGDFQETQYF.

This clonotype has more than one count but fewer than ten. The gene calls are TRBV13 and TRBJ2-5; 10 bases are a match to TRBD1. The CDR3 totals 15 residues. CDR1 and CDR2 from the germline V gene are PRHDT and FYEKMQ (reference sequence). The ends lost 4 bases at V and 5 bases at J; junction bases unmatched: 7. The CDR3 loop is CASSWGTGDRETQYF. CDR3 DNA: TGTGCCAGCAGCTGGGGGACAGGGGACAGGGAGACCCAGTACTTC. The full variable domain, with the rest looked up from reference TRBV13 and TRBJ2-5, is AAGVIQSPRHLIKEKRETATLKCYPIPRHDTVYWYQQGPGQDPQFLISFYEKMQSDKGSIPDRFSAQQFSDYHSELNMSSLELGDSALYFCASSWGTGDRETQYFGPGTRLLVL.